This TCR beta chain was sequenced for a study of blood T cell repertoires in COVID-19. TCRdb keeps only in-frame clones here, not all; method: immunoSEQ multiplex PCR. The sample gives 200,000 to 250,000 clones, around 82% of which show up once; approximately 3.8% is in the top ten. CDR1 KGHSH and CDR2 LQKENI come from the germline V gene. Trimming took 3 bases from V and 3 from J, leaving 11 bases between them. The CDR3 spans 14 residues. The rearrangement links TRBV18 to TRBJ1-2; no firm D call. The clonotype was recovered from a woman older than 75 with acute or convalescent COVID-19. The specimen sequenced was peripheral blood. CDR3 DNA sequence: TGTGCCAGCTCACCGTACGGCCAGGACTATGGCTACACCTTC. This translates into CASSPYGQDYGYTF.